This T cell receptor beta chain was observed in a study of cytomegalovirus exposure and HLA in healthy donors. Notes on the study in general: Previously analyzed data showed that most TCR beta V segments were productive at a frequency of about 87% or about 30%. There were a few CMV-associated chains whose specificity for CMV antigens was confirmed in vitro.

The PCR used 60 Vbeta and 13 Jbeta primers. Some clones are missing from TCRdb's copy, which holds only in-frame ones; the method was immunoSEQ multiplex PCR. This table has 120,000 or so clones, about 8% appearing once. Concerning this clone: Its matching antigen is unknown.

V gave up 0 bases and J gave up 0 bases, with 6 bases separating them. There are 14 residues in the CDR3. CDR1 and CDR2 (germline): MNHNS, SASEGT. This TCR came from a woman aged 40 to 49 in good health and CMV-seropositive. The V and J genes are TRBV6-1 and TRBJ2-7; D may be TRBD1 (5 bases). The source material was PBMCs. Written as DNA, the CDR3 is TGTGCCAGCAGTGAAGCAGACAGCTCCTACGAGCAGTACTTC. This gives the protein CASSEADSSYEQYF.